Listed here are 20 T cell receptor beta chains from one sample, sequenced in a study of blood T cell repertoires in COVID-19. Sequenced by immunoSEQ multiplex PCR; TCRdb stores in-frame clones only, minus some. The table lists 350,000 to 550,000 clones, around 87% of them singletons, with roughly 1.1% in the top ten. Sequenced input: PBMCs or T cells enriched from blood (not recorded which). The receptors shown here come from a man younger than 45 who had recovered from COVID-19.

This chain links TRBV3-1 (or the pseudogene TRBV3-2) with TRBJ1-2, with D hard to call. Germline-derived CDR1 and CDR2 are LGHDT and YNNKEL (reference sequence). This CDR3 has 15 amino acids. Between the trimmed V and J ends, which lost 4 bases and 7 bases, there was a span of 19 bases. CDR3 sequence (DNA): TGTGCCAGCAGCCCGAAGATGGGCAGTCTTCCTGGCTACACCTTC. This encodes CASSPKMGSLPGYTF.

The chain has TRBV7-3 and TRBJ2-1; 10 bases are shared with TRBD1. The V and J ends lost 4 bases and 5 bases, in that order; junction bases with no gene match: 2. The CDR3 extends over 14 amino acids. Germline V CDR1 and CDR2: SGHTA, FQGTGA. The CDR3 DNA sequence: TGTGCCAGCAGCTGGGACAGGGGAAACAATGAGCAGTTCTTC. Amino acids: CASSWDRGNNEQFF.

The chain is built from TRBV10-3 and TRBJ2-7, with 9 nucleotides matching TRBD2. The V gene's germline CDR1 is ENHRY and CDR2 SYGVKD. The J segment lost 3 bases and the V segment lost 0 bases, leaving 6 bases of the junction unmatched. The CDR3 is 16 residues long. CDR3 coding DNA: TGTGCCATCAGTGAGTCCCCAGCGGGAGGTGACTACGAGCAGTACTTC. It is translated as CAISESPAGGDYEQYF.

In this sample, this clone turned up a few times. This chain uses TRBV2 with TRBJ1-1; 9 bases match TRBD1. Germline V gene lookup returns CDR1 SNHLY and CDR2 FYNNEI. The CDR3 totals 14 residues. The junction had 8 bases not matched to a gene; V was cut back by 8 bases and J by 4 bases. CDR3: CASGDRVTGTEAFF. CDR3 coding DNA: TGTGCCAGCGGGGACAGGGTCACGGGCACTGAAGCTTTCTTT.

This chain joins TRBV7-9 and TRBJ2-1; 8 bases match TRBD2. J gave up 12 bases and V 0 bases, and 10 bases lay outside the gene matches. The length of the CDR3 is 15 residues. The germline CDR1 and CDR2 sequences are SEHNR and FQNEAQ (reference sequence). The CDR3 nucleotides read TGTGCCAGCAGCTTAGCTTCCGGGACTAGGCGTCTGCAGTTCTTC. This codes for CASSLASGTRRLQFF.

This chain links TRBV5-1 with TRBJ2-1; 12 bases map to TRBD2. CDR1 is SGHRS, CDR2 YFSETQ, per germline. V dropped 5 bases and J dropped 5; count of bases not matched to a gene: 11. CDR3 size: 17 residues. The CDR3 region is CASSGRLAGEGDNEQFF. For the CDR3, the DNA is TGCGCCAGCAGTGGGCGACTAGCGGGAGAAGGGGACAATGAGCAGTTCTTC.

Written as DNA, the CDR3 is TGTGCCAGTAGTCTGGAAGGGACTAGCGGCACAGATACGCAGTATTTT. It is translated as CASSLEGTSGTDTQYF. V and J are TRBV19 and TRBJ2-3; 10 bases fit TRBD2. Germline CDR1 reads LNHDA; CDR2 reads SQIVND (reference sequence). The CDR3 extends over 16 amino acids. Germline trimming cut 5 bases from V and 1 base from J; bases unmatched to any gene: 6.

This sequence joins TRBV3-1 (or the pseudogene TRBV3-2) and TRBJ1-1; TRBD1 matches at 7 bases. CDR3 length: 15 residues. The germline V gene encodes CDR1 LGHDT and CDR2 YNNKEL (reference sequence). The trim removed 4 bases at V and 2 bases at J, leaving 7 bases unmatched. In DNA form, the CDR3 reads TGTGCCAGCAGCCGGTCACCAGGGGGAAACACTGAAGCTTTCTTT. Its protein product is CASSRSPGGNTEAFF.

The rearrangement uses TRBV11-3 and TRBJ2-1; 7 nucleotides match TRBD2. Germline trimming cut 4 bases from V and 10 bases from J; bases unmatched to any gene: 7. Germline CDR1 is SGHNT and CDR2 is YENEEA. The CDR3 extends over 13 amino acids. CDR3: CASSSPGGKEQFF. DNA of the CDR3: TGTGCCAGCAGCTCGCCGGGAGGTAAAGAGCAGTTCTTC.

The chain is built from TRBV27 and TRBJ1-5; D is unresolved. The CDR3 totals 16 residues. Trimming removed 1 base at V and 6 bases at J, with 16 bases between. Looked up from germline, CDR1 is MNHEY and CDR2 is SMNVEV (reference sequence). CDR3 sequence: CASSLFSRGSIQPQHF. The CDR3, as DNA: TGTGCCAGCAGTTTATTTTCCAGAGGGTCCATTCAGCCCCAGCATTTT.

This chain links TRBV3-1 (or the pseudogene TRBV3-2) with TRBJ1-6; D ambiguous. Germline CDR1 is LGHDT and CDR2 is YNNKEL (reference sequence). V gave up 0 bases and J gave up 0 bases, with 6 bases separating them. The CDR3 loop spans 16 amino acids. The CDR3 DNA reads TGTGCCAGCAGCCAAGAGGCCAGCTCCTATAATTCACCCCTCCACTTT. This sequence encodes CASSQEASSYNSPLHF.

The J gene is TRBJ1-5, the V gene TRBV12-3 or TRBV12-4; D remains unclear. V was shortened by 6 bases and J by 7 bases, with 13 bases between the two germline ends. The CDR3 extends over 13 amino acids. The CDR3 is CASRGREGQPQHF. The DNA of the CDR3 is TGTGCCAGCAGAGGGCGGGAAGGCCAGCCCCAGCATTTT.

CDR3: CAISTGGWGNTEAFF. CDR3 nucleotides: TGTGCCATCAGTACAGGGGGCTGGGGTAACACTGAAGCTTTCTTT. The gene calls are TRBV10-3 and TRBJ1-1, with 9 bases lining up with TRBD1. The J segment lost 2 bases and the V segment lost 5 bases, leaving 6 bases of the junction unmatched. This CDR3 has 15 amino acids. CDR1 ENHRY and CDR2 SYGVKD come from the germline V gene.

V gene TRBV10-2 combines with J gene TRBJ1-6, with a tentative D call TRBD1 (5 bases). Trimming took 7 bases from V and 7 from J, leaving 11 bases between them. Germline V lookup: CDR1 WSHSY, CDR2 SAAADI. This CDR3 region has 13 residues. The CDR3 spells CASIEGVNSPLHF. The CDR3 region has the DNA TGCGCCAGCATAGAAGGGGTCAATTCACCCCTCCACTTT.

The chain uses TRBV7-9 and TRBJ2-7; 9 nucleotides agree with TRBD2. V dropped 4 bases and J dropped 2; count of bases not matched to a gene: 3. CDR3 length: 14 residues. Looked up from germline, CDR1 is SEHNR and CDR2 is FQNEAQ (reference sequence). CDR3 nucleotide sequence: TGTGCCAGCAGCTACAGCGGGAGGCCCTACGAGCAGTACTTC. Translation gives CASSYSGRPYEQYF.

This chain connects TRBV25-1 to TRBJ2-1, with TRBD2 as a possible D gene (7 bases). The CDR3 length is 14 residues. Germline CDR1 MGHDK, CDR2 SYGVNS. V lost 5 bases and J lost 8, with 16 bases in between. This CDR3 reads CASSIRTGGYEQFF. CDR3 in DNA: TGTGCCAGCAGTATAAGGACGGGGGGCTATGAGCAGTTCTTC.

V is TRBV6-2 or TRBV6-3 and J is TRBJ2-5; TRBD2 matches at 9 bases. V was pared by 7 bases and J by 1 base, with 10 bases of the junction left unmatched. This CDR3 has 16 amino acids. Germline loops: CDR1 MNHEY, CDR2 SVGEGT. The CDR3 loop reads CASTPWPTSGQETQYF. The CDR3 region has the DNA TGTGCCAGCACCCCGTGGCCGACTAGCGGCCAAGAGACCCAGTACTTC.

The chain carries TRBV4-1 and TRBJ1-6; D is unclear. Trimming pared 1 base from V and 9 bases from J, leaving 4 bases between. The CDR3 length is 12 residues. Germline lookup yields CDR1 MGHRA and CDR2 YSYEKL. The CDR3 region has the DNA TGCGCCAGCAGCCAAGTCGGTTCACCCCTCCACTTT. It encodes CASSQVGSPLHF.

The gene calls are TRBV24-1 and TRBJ2-1; D may be TRBD1 (6 bases). The CDR3 is 14 residues long. Germline values: CDR1 KGHDR, CDR2 SFDVKD. The ends were cut back, 4 bases at V and 3 bases at J, with 9 bases in the middle. DNA for the CDR3: TGTGCCACCAGTGACAGGGGTTTCTACAATGAGCAGTTCTTC. Translation gives CATSDRGFYNEQFF.

The CDR3 protein is CASRAGAYYEQYF. The CDR3 DNA follows: TGTGCCAGCAGAGCGGGGGCTTACTACGAGCAGTACTTC. The chain combines TRBV2 with TRBJ2-7; 8 bases map to TRBD2. The ends lost 6 bases at V and 3 bases at J; junction bases unmatched: 4. CDR3 size: 13 residues. Germline V gene lookup returns CDR1 SNHLY and CDR2 FYNNEI.